What follows describes a single TCR beta chain. Its antigen is not identified. These data come from a study of T cells in Graves' hyperthyroidism and ophthalmopathy. General study findings and limits: Ophthalmopathy was separated from stable hyperthyroidism by a 13 V-J model. The model forecast ophthalmopathy, anticipating it by a median 6.5 months before onset. The blood repertoire included most of the expanded thyroid clonotypes above 0.001.

The CDR3 regions of TCR beta were amplified from RNA transcripts. Primed by the HTBI set, a first-round RT-PCR was run on the TCR CDR3. TCRdb re-called the multiplex PCR reads through MiXCR, storing one row per CDR3 protein. The sample lists about 530,000 distinct CDR3 sequences, 17% occurring once. In making diagnoses, clinical symptoms, serum thyroxine and TRAb, thyroid ultrasound and orbital computed tomography were all used. Sequenced material: blood. The clonotype originates from a woman between 18 and 29 years old with Graves' ophthalmopathy.

The CDR3 reads CASSFLGWRATNEKLFF. CDR3 DNA sequence: TGTGCCAGCAGTTTCCTCGGTTGGAGGGCAACTAATGAAAAACTGTTTTTT. V is TRBV28 and J is TRBJ1-4; unclear D gene. The germline gives CDR1 MDHEN, CDR2 SYDVKM. The CDR3 runs to 17 residues. V gave up 3 bases and J gave up 0 bases, with 14 bases separating them.